The clone carrying this T cell receptor beta chain was counted ten times or more. The method was immunoSEQ multiplex PCR; TCRdb's version includes in-frame clones alone and lacks a portion of them. The table shows 60,000 to 80,000 clones, with around 80% occurring only once. The data belong to a study of OX40 agonist ivuxolimab in advanced cancers. Across the whole study: Ivuxolimab, which patients received intravenously every 2 weeks, was dosed at 0.01 to 10 mg/kg.

The trim removed 7 bases at V and 9 bases at J, leaving 13 bases unmatched. The CDR3 is 16 residues long. Germline V CDR1 and CDR2: SNHLY, FYNNEI. The TCR was taken from an adult with an advanced solid tumor such as melanoma, head and neck, liver or kidney cancer. The chain joins TRBV2 to TRBJ2-1; 12 nucleotides agree with TRBD2. The source material was CD4+ or CD8+ T cells sorted from blood, sampled in a trial of the OX40 agonist ivuxolimab. This chain's CDR3 is CASIFEELAGGSEQFF. The DNA of the CDR3 is TGTGCCAGCATATTCGAGGAACTAGCGGGAGGTAGTGAGCAGTTCTTC.